The clone carrying this TCR beta chain was observed a single time. The antigen is unknown. Only in-frame clones appear in the TCRdb table, and some are missing; sequencing was by immunoSEQ multiplex PCR. The sample lists approximately 110,000 clones, 85% to 95% occurring once. This specimen comes from a study of graft-versus-host responses after intestinal transplantation. About the study: Grafts that recipients had were multivisceral, liver-intestinal, or isolated intestinal transplants. Induction with anti-thymocyte globulin, then tacrolimus and steroids for roughly three years, was given to all recipients. Study outcomes and limitations: Detected in recipient marrow were GvH clones, some of which were first observed in ileum or blood. Declines in HvG clones occurring early post-transplant were associated with peak circulating GvH clone levels.

Trimming shortened V by 1 base and J by 0 bases, and 10 bases separated the two germline ends. CDR3 size: 15 residues. Germline CDR1 reads LGHNA; CDR2 reads YSLEER. Sequences were derived from unstimulated CD8+ T cells sorted from spleen or lymph node cells, sampled before transplant. This TCR was sampled from a human donor who was the organ donor for an intestinal transplant. The chain links TRBV4-3 to TRBJ2-7; D call uncertain. The CDR3, as DNA: TGCGCCAGCAGCCAAGTTCTAACGAGCTCCTACGAGCAGTACTTC. This encodes CASSQVLTSSYEQYF.